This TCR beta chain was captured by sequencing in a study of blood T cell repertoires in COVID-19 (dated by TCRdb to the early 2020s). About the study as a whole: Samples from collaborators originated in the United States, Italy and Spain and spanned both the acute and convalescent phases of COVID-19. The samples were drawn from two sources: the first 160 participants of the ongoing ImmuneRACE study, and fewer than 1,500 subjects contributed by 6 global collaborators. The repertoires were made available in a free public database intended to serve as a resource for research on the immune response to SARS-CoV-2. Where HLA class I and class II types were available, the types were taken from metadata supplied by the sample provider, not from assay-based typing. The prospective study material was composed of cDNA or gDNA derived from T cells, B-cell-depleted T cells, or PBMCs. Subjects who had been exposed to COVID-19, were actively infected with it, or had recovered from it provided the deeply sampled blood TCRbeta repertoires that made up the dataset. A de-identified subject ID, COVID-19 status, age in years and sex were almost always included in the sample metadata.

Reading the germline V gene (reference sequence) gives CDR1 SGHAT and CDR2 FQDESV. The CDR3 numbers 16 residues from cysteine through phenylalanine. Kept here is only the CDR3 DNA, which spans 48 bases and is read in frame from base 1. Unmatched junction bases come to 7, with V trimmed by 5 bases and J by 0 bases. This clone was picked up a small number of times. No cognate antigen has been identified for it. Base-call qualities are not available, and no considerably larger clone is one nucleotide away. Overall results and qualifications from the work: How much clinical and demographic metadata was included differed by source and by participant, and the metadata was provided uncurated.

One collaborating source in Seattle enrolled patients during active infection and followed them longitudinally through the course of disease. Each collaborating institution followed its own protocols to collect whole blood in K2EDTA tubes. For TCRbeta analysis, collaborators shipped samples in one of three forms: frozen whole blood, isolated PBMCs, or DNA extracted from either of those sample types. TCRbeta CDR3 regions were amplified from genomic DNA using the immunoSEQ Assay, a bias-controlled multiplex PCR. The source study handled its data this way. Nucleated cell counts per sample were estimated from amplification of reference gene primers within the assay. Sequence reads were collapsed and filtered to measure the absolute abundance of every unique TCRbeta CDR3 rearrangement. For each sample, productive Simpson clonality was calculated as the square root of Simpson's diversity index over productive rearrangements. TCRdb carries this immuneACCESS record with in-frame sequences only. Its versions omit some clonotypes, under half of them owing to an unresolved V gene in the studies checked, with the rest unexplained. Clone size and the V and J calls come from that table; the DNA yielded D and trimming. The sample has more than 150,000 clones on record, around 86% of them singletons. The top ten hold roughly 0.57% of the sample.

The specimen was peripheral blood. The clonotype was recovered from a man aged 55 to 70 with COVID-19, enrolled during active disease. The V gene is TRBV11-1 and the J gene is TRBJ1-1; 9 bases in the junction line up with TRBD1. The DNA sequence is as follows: TGTGCCAGCAGCCGCTCGGACAGGGGTTTGAACACTGAAGCTTTCTTT. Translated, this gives CASSRSDRGLNTEAFF.